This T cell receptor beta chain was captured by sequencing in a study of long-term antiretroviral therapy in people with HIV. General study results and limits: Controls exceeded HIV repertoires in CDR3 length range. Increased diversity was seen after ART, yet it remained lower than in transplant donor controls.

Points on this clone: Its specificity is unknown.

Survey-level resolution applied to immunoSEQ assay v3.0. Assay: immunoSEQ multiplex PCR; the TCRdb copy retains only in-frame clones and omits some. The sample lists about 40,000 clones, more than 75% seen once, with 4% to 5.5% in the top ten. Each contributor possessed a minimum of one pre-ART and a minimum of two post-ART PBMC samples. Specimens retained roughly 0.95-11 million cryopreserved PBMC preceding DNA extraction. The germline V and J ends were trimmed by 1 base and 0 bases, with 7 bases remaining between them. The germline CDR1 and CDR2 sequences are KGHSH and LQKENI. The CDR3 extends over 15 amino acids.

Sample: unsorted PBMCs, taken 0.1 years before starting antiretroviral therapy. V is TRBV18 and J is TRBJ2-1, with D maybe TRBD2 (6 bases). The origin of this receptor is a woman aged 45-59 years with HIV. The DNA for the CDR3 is TGTGCCAGCTCACCACTCGGGAGCTCCTACAATGAGCAGTTCTTC. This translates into CASSPLGSSYNEQFF.